These 28 T cell receptor beta chains came from one sample sequenced in a study of beta chain features in type 1 diabetes. Findings and limits, study-wide: Among patients with Type 1 diabetes, TCRB CDR3s were moderately but significantly shorter in every one of the four CD4+ subsets.

Expressed TCRB transcripts were sequenced because the isolated RNA had all been reverse transcribed beforehand. The repertoire was sequenced with immunoSEQ multiplex PCR; TCRdb's copy has only in-frame clones and lacks some. The sample holds some 370,000 clones, 9.6% seen once. No antigen has been identified for these receptors. Input material: central memory CD4+ T cells from blood. Receptor source: a man in his thirties or forties with type 1 diabetes.

This chain links TRBV23-1 with TRBJ1-5; 9 bases align to TRBD1. TRBV23-1 is sorted into the ORF group, with uncertain function. V shed 6 bases and J 7 bases; nucleotides not matched to a gene: 10. The CDR3 covers 15 residues. This chain's CDR3 is CASSPETGGEQPQHF. The DNA of the CDR3 is TGCGCCAGCAGCCCGGAAACAGGGGGCGAGCAGCCCCAGCATTTT.

This chain connects TRBV2 to TRBJ2-4; 8 nucleotides match TRBD1. CDR3 length: 15 amino acids. J was trimmed by 11 bases and V by 4 bases; bases with no gene match: 13. Germline values: CDR1 SNHLY, CDR2 FYNNEI. In DNA, the CDR3 is TGTGCCAGCAGTGGGGACAGGTTGGGGCGGGGTTTTCAGTACTTC. Encoded protein: CASSGDRLGRGFQYF.

The chain uses TRBV7-6 and TRBJ1-2; D gene ambiguous. Per germline, CDR1 SGHVS and CDR2 FNYEAQ. V was cut by 5 bases and J by 6 bases, with 10 bases left in between. CDR3 length equals 12 residues. The CDR3 sequence: CASSPDGNGYTF. DNA of the CDR3: TGTGCCAGCAGCCCGGACGGGAATGGCTACACCTTC.

This clone was picked up a small number of times. The rearrangement links TRBV6-1 to TRBJ1-3; D gene uncertain. Trimming removed 5 bases from V and 2 bases from J, with 10 bases in between. Germline CDR1 MNHNS, CDR2 SASEGT. This CDR3 is 14 amino acids long. CDR3 loop: CASSSGKTGNTIYF. In DNA form, the CDR3 reads TGTGCCAGCAGTTCCGGGAAGACTGGAAACACCATATATTTT.

In its sample, this clone was seen a few times. The chain employs TRBV11-1 and TRBJ2-7, with D perhaps being TRBD1 or TRBD2 (5 bases each). Trimming stripped 1 base from V and 2 bases from J, with 15 bases between. The CDR3 runs 16 residues. CDR1 SGHAT and CDR2 FQDESV come from the germline V gene (reference sequence). CDR3 coding DNA: TGTGCCAGCAGCTTAGGGATTTACGGGGCTACCTACGAGCAGTACTTC. Its protein is CASSLGIYGATYEQYF.

This clone was observed a few times. This CDR3 is CASSYLGHRNTEAFF. Written as DNA, the CDR3 is TGTGCCAGCAGCTACCTGGGACACCGGAACACTGAAGCTTTCTTT. The genes are TRBV7-8 and TRBJ1-1; possibly TRBD1 for D (6 bases). This CDR3 has 15 amino acids. V was shortened by 4 bases and J by 1 base, with 13 bases between the two germline ends. In germline, CDR1 is SGHVS, CDR2 FQNEAQ.

This chain joins TRBV7-8 and TRBJ2-1, with 7 nucleotides matching TRBD2. The J segment lost 8 bases and the V segment lost 2 bases, leaving 9 bases of the junction unmatched. Germline-derived CDR1 and CDR2 are SGHVS and FQNEAQ. The CDR3 loop spans 15 amino acids. The CDR3 protein is CASSLFSGLIDEQFF. The CDR3, as DNA: TGTGCCAGCAGCTTATTTAGCGGGCTCATCGATGAGCAGTTCTTC.

This clone was seen only a few times. This rearrangement joins TRBV5-6 to TRBJ1-5; no definite D call. The V end was cut by 0 bases, the J end by 7 bases, with 8 bases between. Looked up from germline, CDR1 is SGHDT and CDR2 is YYEEEE. The CDR3 runs 13 residues. The CDR3 DNA is TGTGCCAGCAGCTTGGCGGGATTGCAGCCCCAGCATTTT. This gives the protein CASSLAGLQPQHF.

The chain couples TRBV9 to TRBJ2-2; TRBD1 might be the D (5 bases). Trimming took off 1 base at V and 0 bases at J, with 16 bases between the two ends. CDR3 length: 18 amino acids. The germline V gene has CDR1 SGDLS and CDR2 YYNGEE. The CDR3 DNA sequence: TGTGCCAGCAGCGTATTAGGGGTGGCAGGGCCGAACACCGGGGAGCTGTTTTTT. Amino acids: CASSVLGVAGPNTGELFF.

This clone occurred many times. The V gene is TRBV13, the J gene TRBJ2-1, with D possibly matching TRBD2 (5 bases). CDR1 is PRHDT and CDR2 is FYEKMQ in the germline V gene (reference sequence). V was trimmed by 4 bases and J by 7 bases, leaving 14 bases between them. The CDR3 is 14 residues long. The CDR3 spells CASSSTSVWNEQFF. The CDR3 DNA reads TGTGCCAGCAGCTCAACTAGTGTGTGGAATGAGCAGTTCTTC.

The gene calls are TRBV7-3 and TRBJ2-1; 7 bases agree with TRBD2. This CDR3 has 13 residues. Germline V gene lookup returns CDR1 SGHTA and CDR2 FQGTGA. V lost 5 bases to trimming and J lost 10 bases; unmatched junction nucleotides: 8. The CDR3 sequence: CASSVSGTNEQFF. The DNA of the CDR3 is TGTGCCAGCAGCGTTTCCGGGACTAACGAGCAGTTCTTC.

There are a few counts of this clone. The gene calls are TRBV5-1 and TRBJ2-7; D is unclear. Per the germline V gene, CDR1 is SGHRS and CDR2 is YFSETQ. This CDR3 has 15 residues. V dropped 4 bases and J dropped 3 bases, with 17 bases sitting between them. The CDR3 reads CASSPSASPSYEQYF. The CDR3 DNA reads as TGCGCCAGCAGCCCGTCGGCGAGTCCAAGCTACGAGCAGTACTTC.

For the CDR3, the DNA is TGTGCCAGCAGTCGACAGGGTTTGGAAGACACCATATATTTT. This encodes CASSRQGLEDTIYF. V and J are TRBV7-2 and TRBJ1-3; 7 positions agree with TRBD1. J was trimmed by 8 bases and V by 6 bases; bases with no gene match: 10. Germline V gene data show CDR1 as SGHTA and CDR2 as FQGNSA. This CDR3 region has 14 residues. Using reference TRBV7-2 and TRBJ1-3 for the parts outside the CDR3, the full variable domain is GAGVSQSPSNKVTEKGKDVELRCDPISGHTALYWYRQSLGQGLEFLIYFQGNSAPDKSGLPSDRFSAERTGGSVSTLTIQRTQQEDSAVYLCASSRQGLEDTIYFGEGSWLTVV.

Here the CDR3 reads CASSKGLAGAHYEQYF. In nucleotides, the CDR3 is TGTGCCAGCAGCAAAGGACTAGCGGGAGCCCACTACGAGCAGTACTTC. The rearrangement links TRBV21-1 to TRBJ2-7; the tabulated D call, TRBD2, remains unverified against the DNA. TRBV21-1 is assigned pseudogene status. This CDR3 has 16 amino acids.

This clone was found a few times. Other DNA sequences in this sample translate to the same CDR3. This chain connects TRBV28 to TRBJ1-4; D perhaps matches TRBD1 (5 bases). Germline V gives CDR1 MDHEN, CDR2 SYDVKM. V was pared by 5 bases and J by 7 bases, with 8 bases between. The CDR3 covers 12 residues. CDR3 sequence (DNA): TGTGCCAGCAGTCTGAGGGGTGAAAAACTGTTTTTT. It yields the protein CASSLRGEKLFF.

This clone appeared a few times. The genes are TRBV28 and TRBJ2-5; D is uncertain. The CDR3 is 14 residues long. CDR1 MDHEN and CDR2 SYDVKM come from the germline V gene. Trimming stripped 6 bases from V and 5 bases from J, with 16 bases between. The CDR3 DNA reads as TGTGCCAGCAGCAAGGCTGGATCAGCGGAGACCCAGTACTTC. Translation gives CASSKAGSAETQYF.

The rearrangement joins TRBV6-5 to TRBJ1-5; D unclear. The ends were cut back, 7 bases at V and 9 bases at J, with 10 bases in the middle. The CDR3 has 11 amino acids. CDR1 is MNHEY, CDR2 SVGAGI, per germline. The CDR3 region is CASTFFGPQHF. The CDR3, as DNA: TGTGCCAGCACCTTCTTTGGGCCCCAGCATTTT.

The chain is built from TRBV6-5 and TRBJ2-5, with D unresolved. This CDR3 contains 12 residues. Trimming took 4 bases from V and 6 from J, leaving 9 bases between them. The germline V gene encodes CDR1 MNHEY and CDR2 SVGAGI. CDR3 nucleotide sequence: TGTGCCAGCAGTTCCTCGGCGCAGACCCAGTACTTC. Translation gives CASSSSAQTQYF.

This clone was observed a few times. The DNA of the CDR3 is TGTGCCAGCAGTGAAGCCTTGGGGGAGACCCAGTACTTC. Its protein product is CASSEALGETQYF. The chain employs TRBV6-1 and TRBJ2-5; no definite D call. The V end was cut by 0 bases, the J end by 5 bases, with 7 bases between. The CDR3 has 13 amino acids. CDR1 MNHNS and CDR2 SASEGT come from the germline V gene.

This clone was observed a handful of times. V and J are TRBV7-2 and TRBJ1-1, with 8 positions matching TRBD1. Germline trimming cut 6 bases from V and 4 bases from J; bases unmatched to any gene: 4. Germline assignment: CDR1 SGHTA and CDR2 FQGNSA. CDR3 length equals 13 residues. CDR3 sequence (DNA): TGTGCCAGCAGGAAACAGGGGGGCACTGAAGCTTTCTTT. Translating it yields CASRKQGGTEAFF.

This sequence joins TRBV6-6 and TRBJ1-5, with D unclear. The V end lost 6 bases, the J end lost 0 bases, and 6 bases lay between the germline ends. The CDR3 is 13 amino acids. Germline V gene sequence: CDR1 MNHNY, CDR2 SVGAGI (reference sequence). CDR3 loop: CASRWNSNQPQHF. The CDR3 DNA reads as TGTGCCAGCAGGTGGAATAGCAATCAGCCCCAGCATTTT.

This clone has only a few counts. The chain uses TRBV6-5 and TRBJ2-7; 8 nucleotides line up with TRBD1. This CDR3 has 15 amino acids. After removal of 3 bases from V and 5 bases from J, the junction contained 9 bases not matched to a gene. Germline V gene sequence: CDR1 MNHEY, CDR2 SVGAGI. As DNA, the CDR3 is TGTGCCAGCAGTTATTTGTCCCAGGGGGCCCACGAGCAGTACTTC. Protein sequence: CASSYLSQGAHEQYF.

This clone was found a few times. This chain joins TRBV13 and TRBJ2-2, with 7 bases lining up with TRBD1. The V gene end was trimmed by 3 bases and the J gene end by 0 bases; junction bases not matched to a gene: 4. In germline, CDR1 is PRHDT, CDR2 FYEKMQ (reference sequence). The CDR3 spans 16 residues. The CDR3 region has the DNA TGTGCCAGCAGCTTGTACGGGACAGCGAACACCGGGGAGCTGTTTTTT. Protein: CASSLYGTANTGELFF.

This clone was seen just once. This chain connects TRBV6-1 to TRBJ1-2; perhaps TRBD1 as D (5 bases). Looked up from germline, CDR1 is MNHNS and CDR2 is SASEGT. This CDR3 is 14 amino acids long. V lost 8 bases and J 8 bases, leaving 21 bases between the germline ends. Here the CDR3 reads CASHPSREGLGYTF. The CDR3 bases are TGTGCCAGCCACCCCTCACGAGAGGGGCTCGGCTACACCTTC.

This clone has a handful of counts. The chain combines TRBV10-3 with TRBJ2-7; D unresolved. Germline V gene data show CDR1 as ENHRY and CDR2 as SYGVKD. CDR3 length: 12 residues. V was clipped by 8 bases and J by 3 bases, with 11 bases between them. The chain's CDR3 is CAIVNKNYEQYF. The CDR3 nucleotides read TGTGCCATCGTTAACAAAAACTACGAGCAGTACTTC.

The chain uses TRBV6-5 and TRBJ1-2; D is uncertain. The CDR3 totals 12 residues. From germline, CDR1 is MNHEY and CDR2 SVGAGI. Trimming took off 5 bases at V and 2 bases at J, with 6 bases between the two ends. Here the CDR3 DNA reads TGTGCCAGCAGTGTCTCGAACTATGGCTACACCTTC. Translation: CASSVSNYGYTF.

The table lists this clone with a few counts. Other DNA sequences in the same sample also yield this CDR3. The V gene is TRBV29-1, the J gene TRBJ2-3, with D maybe TRBD2 (5 bases). V was shortened by 2 bases and J by 3 bases, with 6 bases between the two germline ends. Germline V lookup: CDR1 SQVTM, CDR2 ANQGSEA. This CDR3 is 12 amino acids long. The CDR3: CSVETGTDTQYF. DNA for the CDR3: TGCAGCGTTGAAACGGGGACAGATACGCAGTATTTT.

The rearrangement joins TRBV19 to TRBJ1-2; tentatively, D is TRBD1 (6 bases). Trimming shortened V by 9 bases and J by 6 bases, and 29 bases separated the two germline ends. There are 17 residues in the CDR3. CDR1 and CDR2 (germline): LNHDA, SQIVND (reference sequence). The CDR3 DNA sequence: TGTGCCAGCTCTCCTTGGGGTGCAGGGAAGGGGGTCAATGGCTACACCTTC. It translates to CASSPWGAGKGVNGYTF.